The next 6 T cell receptor beta chains were all read from a single sample in a study of blood T cell repertoires in COVID-19. Measured with immunoSEQ multiplex PCR; TCRdb has only the in-frame clones, and not every one. The sample includes some 150,000 clones, approximately 80% of them seen just once. Sequenced sample: peripheral blood. Receptors were obtained from a man in his 60s with active or convalescent COVID-19.

The J gene is TRBJ2-7, the V gene TRBV19; 8 nucleotides match TRBD2. This CDR3 region has 17 residues. Germline V gene lookup returns CDR1 LNHDA and CDR2 SQIVND (reference sequence). V lost 8 bases and J lost 0; bases outside the gene matches: 15. The CDR3 is CASSAERERWDSYEQYF. In DNA, the CDR3 is TGTGCCAGTTCGGCGGAGCGGGAGAGGTGGGACTCCTACGAGCAGTACTTC.

J is TRBJ2-6 and V is TRBV29-1; D is perhaps TRBD1 (5 bases). The CDR3 is made up of 14 amino acids. The V end lost 6 bases, the J end lost 2 bases, and 11 bases lay between the germline ends. Germline loops: CDR1 SQVTM, CDR2 ANQGSEA. The CDR3 here is CSVGPGTGANVLTF. DNA of the CDR3: TGCAGCGTAGGTCCAGGGACTGGGGCCAACGTCCTGACTTTC. Looking up the rest from reference TRBV29-1 and TRBJ2-6 gives the full variable domain: SAVISQKPSRDICQRGTSLTIQCQVDSQVTMMFWYRQQPGQSLTLIATANQGSEATYESGFVIDKFPISRPNLTFSTLTVSNMSPEDSSIYLCSVGPGTGANVLTFGAGSRLTVL.

The gene calls are TRBV5-1 and TRBJ2-1; 8 bases align to TRBD2. The germline gives CDR1 SGHRS, CDR2 YFSETQ. Trimming took 4 bases from V and 0 from J; bases not matched to a gene: 3. The CDR3 totals 15 residues. The CDR3 loop reads CASSQRESSYNEQFF. As DNA, the CDR3 is TGCGCCAGCAGCCAGCGGGAGAGCTCCTACAATGAGCAGTTCTTC.

The CDR3 is CASTFSYEQYF. CDR3 nucleotide sequence: TGTGCCAGCACTTTCTCCTACGAGCAGTACTTC. The chain recombines TRBV7-2 with TRBJ2-7; no clear D. Trimming pared 7 bases from V and 0 bases from J, leaving 4 bases between. The CDR3 is 11 amino acids. CDR1 and CDR2 from the germline V gene are SGHTA and FQGNSA.

The chain links TRBV11-2 to TRBJ2-7; a weak D match, TRBD1 (6 bases). Germline CDR1 is SGHAT and CDR2 is FQNNGV. The length of the CDR3 is 11 residues. V was shortened by 6 bases and J by 6 bases, with 9 bases between the two germline ends. CDR3 residues: CASRTRGEQYF. As DNA, the CDR3 is TGTGCCAGCAGGACCAGGGGCGAGCAGTACTTC.

The rearrangement links TRBV19 to TRBJ1-4, with D possibly TRBD1 on 5 matching bases. V was trimmed by 4 bases and J by 8 bases, leaving 14 bases between them. CDR1 is LNHDA, CDR2 SQIVND, per germline (reference sequence). The length of the CDR3 is 14 residues. CDR3 loop: CASSKTAQGEKLFF. The CDR3 bases are TGTGCCAGTAGTAAGACAGCTCAGGGAGAAAAACTGTTTTTT.